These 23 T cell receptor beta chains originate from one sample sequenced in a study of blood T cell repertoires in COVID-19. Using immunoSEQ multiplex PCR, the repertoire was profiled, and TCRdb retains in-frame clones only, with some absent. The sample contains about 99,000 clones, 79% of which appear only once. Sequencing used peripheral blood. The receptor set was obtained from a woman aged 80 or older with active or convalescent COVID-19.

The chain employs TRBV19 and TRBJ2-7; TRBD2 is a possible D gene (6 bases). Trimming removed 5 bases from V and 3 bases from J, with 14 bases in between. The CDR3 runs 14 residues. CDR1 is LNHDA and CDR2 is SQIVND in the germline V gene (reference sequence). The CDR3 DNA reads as TGTGCCAGTAGTGGGGGAGGAGGGTTCTACGAGCAGTACTTC. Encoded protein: CASSGGGGFYEQYF.

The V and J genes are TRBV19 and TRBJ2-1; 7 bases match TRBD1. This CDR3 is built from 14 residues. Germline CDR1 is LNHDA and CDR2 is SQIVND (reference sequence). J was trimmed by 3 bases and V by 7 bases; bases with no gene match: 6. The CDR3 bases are TGTGCCAGTAAAGGACAGGTAAACTACAATGAGCAGTTCTTC. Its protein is CASKGQVNYNEQFF. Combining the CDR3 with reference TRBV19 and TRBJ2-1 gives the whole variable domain DGGITQSPKYLFRKEGQNVTLSCEQNLNHDAMYWYRQDPGQGLRLIYYSQIVNDFQKGDIAEGYSVSREKKESFPLTVTSAQKNPTAFYLCASKGQVNYNEQFFGPGTRLTVL.

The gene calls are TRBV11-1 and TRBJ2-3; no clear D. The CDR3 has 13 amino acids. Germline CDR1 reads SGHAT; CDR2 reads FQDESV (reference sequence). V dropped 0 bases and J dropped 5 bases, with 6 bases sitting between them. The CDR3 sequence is CASSLARLDTQYF. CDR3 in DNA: TGTGCCAGCAGCTTAGCGCGGTTAGATACGCAGTATTTT.

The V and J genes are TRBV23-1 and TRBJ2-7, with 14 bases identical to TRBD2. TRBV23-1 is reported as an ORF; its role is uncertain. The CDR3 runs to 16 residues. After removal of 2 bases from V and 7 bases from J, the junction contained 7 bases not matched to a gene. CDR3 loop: CASSQPTSGRAEEQYF. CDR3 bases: TGCGCCAGCAGTCAACCGACTAGCGGGAGGGCCGAGGAGCAGTACTTC.

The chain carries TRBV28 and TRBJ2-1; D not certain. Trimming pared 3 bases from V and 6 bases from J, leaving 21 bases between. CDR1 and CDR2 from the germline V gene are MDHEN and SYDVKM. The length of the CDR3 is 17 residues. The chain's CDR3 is CASSFFRVARFSNEQFF. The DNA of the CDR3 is TGTGCCAGCAGTTTTTTCCGAGTGGCTAGGTTCAGCAATGAGCAGTTCTTC.

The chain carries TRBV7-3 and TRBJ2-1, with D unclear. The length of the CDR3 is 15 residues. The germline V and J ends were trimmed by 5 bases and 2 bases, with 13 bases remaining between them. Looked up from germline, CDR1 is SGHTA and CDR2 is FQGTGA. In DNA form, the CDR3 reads TGTGCCAGCAGCCCCCGCCGGGTGCCCTACAATGAGCAGTTCTTC. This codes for CASSPRRVPYNEQFF. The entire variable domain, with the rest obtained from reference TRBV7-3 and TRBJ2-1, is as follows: GAGVSQTPSNKVTEKGKYVELRCDPISGHTALYWYRQSLGQGPEFLIYFQGTGAADDSGLPNDRFFAVRPEGSVSTLKIQRTERGDSAVYLCASSPRRVPYNEQFFGPGTRLTVL.

DNA for the CDR3: TGTGCCACCAGCAGAGATATGGCAGGGGAAGGCTATGGCTACACCTTC. This gives the protein CATSRDMAGEGYGYTF. The chain recombines TRBV15 with TRBJ1-2, with a possible D match to TRBD1 (6 bases). CDR3 length equals 16 residues. The V and J ends lost 0 bases and 4 bases respectively, with 15 bases between them. Germline loops: CDR1 LNHNV, CDR2 YYDKDF (reference sequence).

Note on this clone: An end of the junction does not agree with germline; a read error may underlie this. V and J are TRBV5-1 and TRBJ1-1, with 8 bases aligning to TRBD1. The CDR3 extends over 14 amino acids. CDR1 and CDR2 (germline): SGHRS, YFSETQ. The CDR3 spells CASSRGQVTSEAFF. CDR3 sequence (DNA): TGTGCCAGCAGCAGGGGACAGGTGACCTCTGAAGCTTTCTTT.

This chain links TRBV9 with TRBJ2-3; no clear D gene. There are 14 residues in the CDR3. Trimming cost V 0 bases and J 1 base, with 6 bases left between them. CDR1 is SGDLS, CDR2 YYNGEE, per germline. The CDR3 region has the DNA TGTGCCAGCAGCGTAGTGGGCGGCACAGATACGCAGTATTTT. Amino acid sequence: CASSVVGGTDTQYF.

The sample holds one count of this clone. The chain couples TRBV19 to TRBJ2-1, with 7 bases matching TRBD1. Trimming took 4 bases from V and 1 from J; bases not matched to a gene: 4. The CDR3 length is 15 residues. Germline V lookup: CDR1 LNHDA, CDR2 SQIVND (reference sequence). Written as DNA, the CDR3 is TGTGCCAGTAGTACCCCGACAGGGTCCTACAATGAGCAGTTCTTC. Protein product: CASSTPTGSYNEQFF.

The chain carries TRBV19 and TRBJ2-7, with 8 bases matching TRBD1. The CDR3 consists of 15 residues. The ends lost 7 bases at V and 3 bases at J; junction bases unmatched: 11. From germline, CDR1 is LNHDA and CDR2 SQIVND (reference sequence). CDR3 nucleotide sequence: TGTGCCAGTACCTCAGGGGGCGCGGGTCTCTACGAGCAGTACTTC. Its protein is CASTSGGAGLYEQYF.

The CDR3 here is CASSPRTGHTGELFF. The CDR3 DNA reads as TGTGCCAGCAGCCCAAGGACAGGGCACACCGGGGAGCTGTTTTTT. The J gene is TRBJ2-2, the V gene TRBV7-9; the match to TRBD1 covers 8 bases. V was clipped by 5 bases and J by 3 bases; unmatched bases: 5. This CDR3 region has 15 residues. Germline CDR1 SEHNR, CDR2 FQNEAQ (reference sequence).

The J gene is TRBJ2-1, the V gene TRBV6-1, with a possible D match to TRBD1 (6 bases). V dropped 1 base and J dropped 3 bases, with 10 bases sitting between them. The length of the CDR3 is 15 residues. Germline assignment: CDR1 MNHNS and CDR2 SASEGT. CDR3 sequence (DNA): TGTGCCAGCAGTGAAGTGGGGGCCGACTACAATGAGCAGTTCTTC. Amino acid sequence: CASSEVGADYNEQFF.

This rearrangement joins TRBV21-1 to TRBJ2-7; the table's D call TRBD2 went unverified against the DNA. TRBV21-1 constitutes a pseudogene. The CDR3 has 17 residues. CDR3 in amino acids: CASSKEAASGSPYEQYF. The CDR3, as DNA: TGTGCCAGCAGCAAAGAGGCTGCTAGCGGATCCCCCTACGAGCAGTACTTC.

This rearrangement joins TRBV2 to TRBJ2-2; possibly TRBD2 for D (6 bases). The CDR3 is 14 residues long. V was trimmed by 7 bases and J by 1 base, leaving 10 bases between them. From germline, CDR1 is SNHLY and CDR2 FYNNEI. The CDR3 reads CASTVSGNTGELFF. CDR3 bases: TGTGCCAGCACCGTTAGCGGGAACACCGGGGAGCTGTTTTTT.

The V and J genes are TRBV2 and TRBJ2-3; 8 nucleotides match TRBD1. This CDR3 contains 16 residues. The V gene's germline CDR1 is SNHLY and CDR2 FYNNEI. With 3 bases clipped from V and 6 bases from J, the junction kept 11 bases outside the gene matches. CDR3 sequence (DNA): TGTGCCAGCAGTGACCCAGGACAGGGTATAGGTGATACGCAGTATTTT. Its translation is CASSDPGQGIGDTQYF.

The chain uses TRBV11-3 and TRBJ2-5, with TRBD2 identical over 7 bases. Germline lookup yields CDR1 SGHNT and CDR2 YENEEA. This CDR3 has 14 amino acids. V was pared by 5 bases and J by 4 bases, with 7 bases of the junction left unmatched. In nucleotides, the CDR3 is TGTGCCAGCAGCCCCAGCGGGGCATCAGAGACCCAGTACTTC. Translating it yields CASSPSGASETQYF.

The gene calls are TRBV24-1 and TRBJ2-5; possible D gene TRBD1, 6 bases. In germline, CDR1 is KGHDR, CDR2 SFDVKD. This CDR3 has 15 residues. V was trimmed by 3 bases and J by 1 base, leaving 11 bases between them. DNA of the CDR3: TGTGCCACCAGTGATACGGACAGCCCCCAAGAGACCCAGTACTTC. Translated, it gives CATSDTDSPQETQYF.

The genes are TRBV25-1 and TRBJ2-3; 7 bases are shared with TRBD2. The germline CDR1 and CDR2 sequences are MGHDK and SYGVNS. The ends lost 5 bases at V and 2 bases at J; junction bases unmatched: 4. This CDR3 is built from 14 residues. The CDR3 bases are TGTGCCAGCAGTTTTGCGGGAGTCACAGATACGCAGTATTTT. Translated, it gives CASSFAGVTDTQYF. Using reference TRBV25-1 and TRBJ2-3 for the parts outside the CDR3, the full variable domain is EADIYQTPRYLVIGTGKKITLECSQTMGHDKMYWYQQDPGMELHLIHYSYGVNSTEKGDLSSESTVSRIRTEHFPLTLESARPSHTSQYLCASSFAGVTDTQYFGPGTRLTVL.

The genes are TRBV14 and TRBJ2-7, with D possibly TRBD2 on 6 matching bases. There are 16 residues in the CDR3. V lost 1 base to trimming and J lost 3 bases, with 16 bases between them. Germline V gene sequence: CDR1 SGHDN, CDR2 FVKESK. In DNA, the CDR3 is TGTGCCAGCAGCCAAGGTAGCTCCACTAGCAGCTACGAGCAGTACTTC. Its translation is CASSQGSSTSSYEQYF.

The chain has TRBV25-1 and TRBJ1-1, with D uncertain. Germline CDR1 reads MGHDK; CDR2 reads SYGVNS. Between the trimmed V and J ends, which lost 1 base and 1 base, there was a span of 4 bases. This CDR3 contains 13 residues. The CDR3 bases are TGTGCCAGCAGTGAATTGGCGAACACTGAAGCTTTCTTT. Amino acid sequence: CASSELANTEAFF. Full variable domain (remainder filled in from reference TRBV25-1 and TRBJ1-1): EADIYQTPRYLVIGTGKKITLECSQTMGHDKMYWYQQDPGMELHLIHYSYGVNSTEKGDLSSESTVSRIRTEHFPLTLESARPSHTSQYLCASSELANTEAFFGQGTRLTVV.

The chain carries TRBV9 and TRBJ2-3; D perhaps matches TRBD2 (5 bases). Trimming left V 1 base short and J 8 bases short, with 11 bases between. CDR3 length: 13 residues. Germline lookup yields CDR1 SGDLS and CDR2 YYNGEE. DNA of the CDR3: TGTGCCAGCAGCGTAAGCTCTGAGGGTACGCAGTATTTT. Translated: CASSVSSEGTQYF.

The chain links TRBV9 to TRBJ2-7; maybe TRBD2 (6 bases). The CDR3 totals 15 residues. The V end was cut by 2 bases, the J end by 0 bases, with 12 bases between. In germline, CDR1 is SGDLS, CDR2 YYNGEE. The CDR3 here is CASSVGGTSSYEQYF. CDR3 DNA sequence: TGTGCCAGCAGCGTTGGCGGGACGAGCTCCTACGAGCAGTACTTC.